Below, 8 T cell receptor beta chains from the same sample are listed, as sequenced in a study of shared clonotypes between healthy human individuals. This table comes from immunoSEQ multiplex PCR, and its TCRdb copy is limited to in-frame clones, with some not included. The sample holds about 990,000 clones, approximately 78% seen once. The sample was memory CD4+ T cells from PBMCs. The sample's subset: CD45RA-negative fraction. All receptors come from a man aged 18 to 30 in good health. Some clones in this sample may be carry-over from other donors' samples.

This clone was seen at least ten times. The CDR3 bases are TGCGCCAGCAAATGGGAGAGTGGTACAGATACGCAGTATTTT. Encoded protein: CASKWESGTDTQYF. This chain links TRBV5-1 with TRBJ2-3; weak D call: TRBD2 (5 bases). Trimming shortened V by 6 bases and J by 3 bases, and 14 bases separated the two germline ends. The CDR3 totals 14 residues. Germline V gene data show CDR1 as SGHRS and CDR2 as YFSETQ.

The chain is built from TRBV6-1 and TRBJ2-2, with TRBD1 matching over 7 bases. The length of the CDR3 is 14 residues. J gave up 7 bases and V 3 bases, and 5 bases lay outside the gene matches. The germline V gene has CDR1 MNHNS and CDR2 SASEGT. CDR3 region: CASSEGQLLGELFF. The CDR3 DNA is TGTGCCAGCAGTGAGGGACAGCTCCTCGGGGAGCTGTTTTTT.

This clone was counted only a few times. The J gene is TRBJ2-7, the V gene TRBV5-1, with D unresolved. The CDR3 has 16 amino acids. Trimming stripped 0 bases from V and 1 base from J, with 14 bases between. Germline assignment: CDR1 SGHRS and CDR2 YFSETQ. The CDR3 region is CASSLGPPTDSYEQYF. The CDR3 bases are TGCGCCAGCAGCTTGGGACCACCGACGGATTCCTACGAGCAGTACTTC.

The chain is built from TRBV7-2 and TRBJ1-1; D is ambiguous. Germline CDR1 reads SGHTA; CDR2 reads FQGNSA. The CDR3 has 14 amino acids. The V end was cut by 2 bases, the J end by 5 bases, with 12 bases between. CDR3 DNA: TGTGCCAGCAGCTTACGTTCGGCAGAAACTGAAGCTTTCTTT. Translated, it gives CASSLRSAETEAFF.

This chain uses TRBV30 with TRBJ2-1; D remains unclear. CDR1 is GTSNPN and CDR2 is SVGIG in the germline V gene (reference sequence). The CDR3 has 12 amino acids. Trimming left V 0 bases short and J 6 bases short, with 6 bases between. The CDR3 coding sequence is TGTGCCTGGAGTGTACTGGGCAATGAGCAGTTCTTC. It yields the protein CAWSVLGNEQFF. The full variable domain, in which reference TRBV30 and TRBJ2-1 provide the parts outside the CDR3, is SQTIHQWPATLVQPVGSPLSLECTVEGTSNPNLYWYRQAAGRGLQLLFYSVGIGQISSEVPQNLSASRPQDRQFILSSKKLLLSDSGFYLCAWSVLGNEQFFGPGTRLTVL.

This clone was recorded many times. V gene TRBV5-1 combines with J gene TRBJ2-7, with TRBD1 matching over 8 bases. Trimming took 1 base from V and 8 from J; bases not matched to a gene: 14. The CDR3 has 16 amino acids. Germline V gene data show CDR1 as SGHRS and CDR2 as YFSETQ. DNA of the CDR3: TGCGCCAGCAGCTTGACGGGCAGGGGGCTATTTGACAAGCAGTACTTC. It encodes CASSLTGRGLFDKQYF. The full variable domain, in which reference TRBV5-1 and TRBJ2-7 provide the parts outside the CDR3, is KAGVTQTPRYLIKTRGQQVTLSCSPISGHRSVSWYQQTPGQGLQFLFEYFSETQRNKGNFPGRFSGRQFSNSRSEMNVSTLELGDSALYLCASSLTGRGLFDKQYFGPGTRLTVT.

The chain carries TRBV2 and TRBJ2-5, with D perhaps TRBD2 (5 bases). CDR1 is SNHLY and CDR2 is FYNNEI in the germline V gene. CDR3 length equals 13 residues. V shed 3 bases and J shed 5 bases, with 10 bases lying between them. The CDR3: CASSDGRGETQYF. In nucleotides, the CDR3 is TGTGCCAGCAGTGATGGCCGGGGTGAGACCCAGTACTTC.

CDR3 protein: CASSLKGDYETQYF. The DNA for the CDR3 is TGTGCCAGCAGCTTAAAGGGCGACTACGAGACCCAGTACTTC. This chain connects TRBV7-3 to TRBJ2-5, with D possibly being TRBD2 (5 bases). CDR1 is SGHTA and CDR2 is FQGTGA in the germline V gene. CDR3 length: 14 amino acids. The V end was cut by 1 base, the J end by 5 bases, with 11 bases between.